These 14 T cell receptor beta chains were sequenced from one sample in a study of T-cell reconstitution after alpha-beta-depleted transplantation in children. It was with unique molecular identifiers that the TCRbeta library was prepared. TCRdb itself ran the PCR reads through MiXCR, one entry per CDR3 protein. The repertoire holds about 610,000 distinct CDR3 sequences, with roughly a tenth as singletons. The sample consisted of PBMCs from the stem cell graft donor, taken from the stem cell graft. These receptors all stem from a human donor who donated a stem cell graft to a child with acute myeloid leukemia.

This clonotype was detected only a few times. The chain recombines TRBV6-6 with TRBJ2-7, with a tentative D call TRBD1 (5 bases). Trimming took off 6 bases at V and 3 bases at J, with 12 bases between the two ends. The CDR3 sequence is 13 residues long. Germline CDR1 MNHNY, CDR2 SVGAGI (reference sequence). The CDR3 DNA follows: TGTGCCAGCAGATTCGACAGTCTCTACGAGCAGTACTTC. Translating it yields CASRFDSLYEQYF.

The J gene is TRBJ2-7, the V gene TRBV6-5; 10 nucleotides agree with TRBD2. The CDR3 is 16 residues long. Germline trimming cut 2 bases from V and 5 bases from J; bases unmatched to any gene: 9. Germline V gene lookup returns CDR1 MNHEY and CDR2 SVGAGI. The CDR3: CASSYGGASGRNEQYF. CDR3 DNA: TGTGCCAGCAGTTACGGAGGGGCTAGCGGGAGAAACGAGCAGTACTTC.

In this sample, this clonotype turned up a few times. This sequence joins TRBV7-6 and TRBJ2-1, with 11 bases identical to TRBD2. J lost 8 bases, V lost 5 bases, and 11 bases had no gene match. The germline gives CDR1 SGHVS, CDR2 FNYEAQ. CDR3 size: 16 residues. This CDR3 reads CASSIVAGGPTDEQFF. The DNA for the CDR3 is TGTGCCAGCAGCATAGTAGCGGGAGGGCCTACGGATGAGCAGTTCTTC. The full variable domain, its missing parts supplied by reference TRBV7-6 and TRBJ2-1, is GAGVSQSPRYKVTKRGQDVALRCDPISGHVSLYWYRQALGQGPEFLTYFNYEAQQDKSGLPNDRFSAERPEGSISTLTIQRTEQRDSAMYRCASSIVAGGPTDEQFFGPGTRLTVL.

This chain links TRBV10-3 with TRBJ2-1, with TRBD2 matching over 10 bases. The CDR3 is 14 amino acids. Germline CDR1 reads ENHRY; CDR2 reads SYGVKD. Germline trimming cut 6 bases from V and 4 bases from J; bases unmatched to any gene: 3. DNA for the CDR3: TGTGCCATCAGGGCTAGCGGGGGATACAATGAGCAGTTCTTC. It yields the protein CAIRASGGYNEQFF.

The genes are TRBV24-1 and TRBJ2-6; D uncertain. The CDR3 consists of 14 residues. V gave up 6 bases and J gave up 1 base, with 6 bases separating them. The germline gives CDR1 KGHDR, CDR2 SFDVKD. CDR3 in amino acids: CATSSRSGANVLTF. CDR3 in DNA: TGTGCCACCAGTTCCCGTTCTGGGGCCAACGTCCTGACTTTC.

The chain recombines TRBV6-2 or TRBV6-3 with TRBJ2-7; D possibly corresponds to TRBD1 (6 bases). Trimming shortened V by 8 bases and J by 3 bases, and 14 bases separated the two germline ends. Looked up from germline, CDR1 is MNHEY and CDR2 is SVGEGT. This CDR3 has 13 residues. The CDR3 sequence: CASGSQGLYEQYF. The CDR3 coding sequence is TGTGCCAGCGGGTCACAGGGCCTCTACGAGCAGTACTTC.

This clonotype was seen repeatedly, ten times or more. V usage is TRBV12-3 or TRBV12-4 and J usage is TRBJ2-7; D uncertain. V lost 1 base and J 2 bases, leaving 6 bases between the germline ends. The CDR3 runs to 13 residues. The chain's CDR3 is CASSLDITYEQYF. CDR3 nucleotides: TGTGCCAGCAGTTTAGACATTACCTACGAGCAGTACTTC.

This sequence joins TRBV24-1 and TRBJ2-2; a weak D match, TRBD2 (6 bases). The CDR3 runs to 16 residues. CDR1 is KGHDR and CDR2 is SFDVKD in the germline V gene. V was pared by 2 bases and J by 3 bases, with 12 bases between. This chain's CDR3 is CATSDSGGIHTGELFF. The CDR3 DNA follows: TGTGCCACCAGTGATTCGGGCGGGATTCACACCGGGGAGCTGTTTTTT.

The rearrangement joins TRBV6-2 or TRBV6-3 to TRBJ2-2; D gene ambiguous. CDR1 MNHEY and CDR2 SVGEGT come from the germline V gene. V was pared by 7 bases and J by 2 bases, with 8 bases between. CDR3 length equals 13 residues. CDR3 in DNA: TGTGCCAGCATCGGGCTTAACACCGGGGAGCTGTTTTTT. This encodes CASIGLNTGELFF.

The chain carries TRBV15 and TRBJ2-3; D might be TRBD2 (5 bases). V was pared by 1 base and J by 4 bases, with 18 bases between. The length of the CDR3 is 17 residues. Per germline, CDR1 LNHNV and CDR2 YYDKDF (reference sequence). The CDR3 sequence is CATSRGFTSPGADTQYF. CDR3 in DNA: TGTGCCACCAGCAGAGGGTTTACTAGTCCCGGCGCAGATACGCAGTATTTT. Together with reference TRBV15 and TRBJ2-3, the CDR3 gives the full variable domain: DAMVIQNPRYQVTQFGKPVTLSCSQTLNHNVMYWYQQKSSQAPKLLFHYYDKDFNNEADTPDNFQSRRPNTSFCFLDIRSPGLGDTAMYLCATSRGFTSPGADTQYFGPGTRLTVL.

This clonotype was detected ten times or more. As DNA, the CDR3 is TGTGCCAGTACGGGAGGGGGCGCGTACACTGAAGCTTTCTTT. Amino acid sequence: CASTGGGAYTEAFF. This chain links TRBV7-2 with TRBJ1-1, with TRBD1 identical over 7 bases. Germline lookup yields CDR1 SGHTA and CDR2 FQGNSA. The V and J ends lost 9 bases and 3 bases, in that order; junction bases with no gene match: 10. The CDR3 loop spans 14 amino acids. The whole variable domain, filled in from reference TRBV7-2 and TRBJ1-1, reads GAGVSQSPSNKVTEKGKDVELRCDPISGHTALYWYRQSLGQGLEFLIYFQGNSAPDKSGLPSDRFSAERTGGSVSTLTIQRTQQEDSAVYLCASTGGGAYTEAFFGQGTRLTVV.

The chain couples TRBV30 to TRBJ1-3, with D hard to call. Germline V gives CDR1 GTSNPN, CDR2 SVGIG (reference sequence). The V end was cut by 3 bases, the J end by 4 bases, with 10 bases between. The CDR3 has 13 amino acids. The CDR3 loop reads CAWSPFQGNTIYF. The CDR3 nucleotides are TGTGCCTGGAGCCCTTTTCAAGGAAACACCATATATTTT.

This clonotype has more than one count but fewer than ten. The V and J genes are TRBV10-3 and TRBJ2-4; either TRBD1 or TRBD2 may supply D (6 bases each). Germline V CDR1 and CDR2: ENHRY, SYGVKD. The germline V and J ends were trimmed by 0 bases and 4 bases, with 13 bases remaining between them. This CDR3 has 16 amino acids. CDR3 sequence reads: CAISESTGGGKNIQYF. The CDR3, as DNA: TGTGCCATCAGTGAGTCGACAGGAGGGGGGAAAAACATTCAGTACTTC.

CDR3 region: CSARDLAGVGEQYF. CDR3 bases: TGCAGTGCTAGAGATTTAGCGGGAGTCGGCGAGCAGTACTTC. This sequence joins TRBV20-1 and TRBJ2-7; 9 bases are a match to TRBD2. The CDR3 runs 14 residues. Germline assignment: CDR1 DFQATT and CDR2 SNEGSKA (reference sequence). V dropped 0 bases and J dropped 6; count of bases not matched to a gene: 6.